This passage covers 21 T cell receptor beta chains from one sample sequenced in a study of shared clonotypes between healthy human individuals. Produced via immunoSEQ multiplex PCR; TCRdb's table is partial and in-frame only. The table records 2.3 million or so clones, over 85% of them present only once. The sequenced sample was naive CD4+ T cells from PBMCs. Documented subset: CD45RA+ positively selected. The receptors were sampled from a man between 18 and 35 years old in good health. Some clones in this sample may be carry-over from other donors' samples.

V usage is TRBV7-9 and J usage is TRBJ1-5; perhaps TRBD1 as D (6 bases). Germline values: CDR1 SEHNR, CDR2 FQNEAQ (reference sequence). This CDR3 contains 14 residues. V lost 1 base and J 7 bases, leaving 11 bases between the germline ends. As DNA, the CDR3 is TGTGCCAGCAGCTTAGATGTTCAGGGGCAGCCCCAGCATTTT. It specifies CASSLDVQGQPQHF.

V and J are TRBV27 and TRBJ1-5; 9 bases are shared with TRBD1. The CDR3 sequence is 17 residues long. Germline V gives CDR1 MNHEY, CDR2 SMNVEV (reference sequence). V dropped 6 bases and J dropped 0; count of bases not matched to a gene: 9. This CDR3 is CASRKDRGPYSNQPQHF. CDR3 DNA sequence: TGTGCCAGCAGAAAGGACAGGGGCCCGTATAGCAATCAGCCCCAGCATTTT.

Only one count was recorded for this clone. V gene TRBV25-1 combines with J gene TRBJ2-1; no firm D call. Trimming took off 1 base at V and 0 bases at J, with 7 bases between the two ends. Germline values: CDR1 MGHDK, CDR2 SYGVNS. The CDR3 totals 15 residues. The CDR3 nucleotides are TGTGCCAGCAGTGAATCCGGGTACTCCTACAATGAGCAGTTCTTC. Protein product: CASSESGYSYNEQFF.

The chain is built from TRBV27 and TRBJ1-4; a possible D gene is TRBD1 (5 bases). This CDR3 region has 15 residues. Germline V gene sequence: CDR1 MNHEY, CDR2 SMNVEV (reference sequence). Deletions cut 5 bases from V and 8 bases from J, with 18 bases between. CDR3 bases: TGTGCCAGCAGTGGGGGGGTCGGCCCTCGAGAAAAACTGTTTTTT. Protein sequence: CASSGGVGPREKLFF.

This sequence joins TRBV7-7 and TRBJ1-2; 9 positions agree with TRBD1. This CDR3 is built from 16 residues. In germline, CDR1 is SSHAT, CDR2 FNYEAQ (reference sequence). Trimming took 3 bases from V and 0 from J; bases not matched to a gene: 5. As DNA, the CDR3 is TGTGCCAGCAGCTTCGACAGGGGGTGCACTAACTATGGCTACACCTTC. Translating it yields CASSFDRGCTNYGYTF. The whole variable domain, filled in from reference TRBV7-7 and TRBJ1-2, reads GAGVSQSPRYKVTKRGQDVTLRCDPISSHATLYWYQQALGQGPEFLTYFNYEAQPDKSGLPSDRFSAERPEGSISTLTIQRTEQRDSAMYRCASSFDRGCTNYGYTFGSGTRLTVV.

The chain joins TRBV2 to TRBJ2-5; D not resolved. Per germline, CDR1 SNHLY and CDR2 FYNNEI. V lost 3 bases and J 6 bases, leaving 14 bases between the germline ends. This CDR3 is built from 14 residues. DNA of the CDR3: TGTGCCAGCAGTGAGGGGTCTAGTGGTCAGACCCAGTACTTC. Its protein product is CASSEGSSGQTQYF.

The CDR3 DNA sequence: TGTGCCAGCAGCTTGGTCTCGAACACCGGGGAGCTGTTTTTT. Translated, it gives CASSLVSNTGELFF. The chain carries TRBV27 and TRBJ2-2; D gene ambiguous. V was clipped by 6 bases and J by 0 bases, with 8 bases between them. This CDR3 spans 14 amino acids. From germline, CDR1 is MNHEY and CDR2 SMNVEV (reference sequence).

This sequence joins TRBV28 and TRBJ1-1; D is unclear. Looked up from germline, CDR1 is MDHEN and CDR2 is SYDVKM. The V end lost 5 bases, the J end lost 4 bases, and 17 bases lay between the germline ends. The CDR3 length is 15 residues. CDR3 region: CASSPGSLKATEAFF. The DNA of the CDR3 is TGTGCCAGCAGTCCGGGGTCCCTGAAAGCCACTGAAGCTTTCTTT.

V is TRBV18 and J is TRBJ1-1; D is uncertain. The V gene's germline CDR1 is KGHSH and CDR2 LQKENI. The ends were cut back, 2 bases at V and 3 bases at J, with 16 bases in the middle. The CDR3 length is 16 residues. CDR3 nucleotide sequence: TGTGCCAGCTCACCATCGGCCACCCCTGGGTACACTGAAGCTTTCTTT. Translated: CASSPSATPGYTEAFF.

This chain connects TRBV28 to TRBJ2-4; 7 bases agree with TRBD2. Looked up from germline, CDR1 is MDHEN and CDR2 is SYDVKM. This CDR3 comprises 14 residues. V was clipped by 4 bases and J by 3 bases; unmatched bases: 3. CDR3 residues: CASSSPSGKNIQYF. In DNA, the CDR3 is TGTGCCAGCAGTTCACCTAGCGGCAAAAACATTCAGTACTTC. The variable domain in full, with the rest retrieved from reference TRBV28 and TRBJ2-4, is DVKVTQSSRYLVKRTGEKVFLECVQDMDHENMFWYRQDPGLGLRLIYFSYDVKMKEKGDIPEGYSVSREKKERFSLILESASTNQTSMYLCASSSPSGKNIQYFGAGTRLSVL.

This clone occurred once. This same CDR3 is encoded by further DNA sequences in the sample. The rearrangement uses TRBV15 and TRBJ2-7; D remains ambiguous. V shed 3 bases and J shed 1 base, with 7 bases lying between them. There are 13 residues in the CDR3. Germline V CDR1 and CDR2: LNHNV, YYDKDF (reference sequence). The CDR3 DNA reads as TGTGCCACCAGCAGGGGCGGATCCTACGAGCAGTACTTC. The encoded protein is CATSRGGSYEQYF. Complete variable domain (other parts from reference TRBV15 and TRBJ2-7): DAMVIQNPRYQVTQFGKPVTLSCSQTLNHNVMYWYQQKSSQAPKLLFHYYDKDFNNEADTPDNFQSRRPNTSFCFLDIRSPGLGDTAMYLCATSRGGSYEQYFGPGTRLTVT.

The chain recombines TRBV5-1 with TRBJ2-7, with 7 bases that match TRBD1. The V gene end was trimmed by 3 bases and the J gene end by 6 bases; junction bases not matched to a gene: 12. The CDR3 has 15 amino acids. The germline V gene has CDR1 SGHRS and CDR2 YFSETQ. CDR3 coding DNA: TGCGCCAGCAGCTCTCTGCCGACAGGGAAAGTCGAGCAGTACTTC. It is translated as CASSSLPTGKVEQYF. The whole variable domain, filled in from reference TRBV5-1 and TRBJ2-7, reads KAGVTQTPRYLIKTRGQQVTLSCSPISGHRSVSWYQQTPGQGLQFLFEYFSETQRNKGNFPGRFSGRQFSNSRSEMNVSTLELGDSALYLCASSSLPTGKVEQYFGPGTRLTVT.

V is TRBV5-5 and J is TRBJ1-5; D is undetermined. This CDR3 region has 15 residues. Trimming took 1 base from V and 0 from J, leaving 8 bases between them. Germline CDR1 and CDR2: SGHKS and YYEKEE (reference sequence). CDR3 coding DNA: TGTGCCAGCAGCTTGTCGTTGTATAGCAATCAGCCCCAGCATTTT. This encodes CASSLSLYSNQPQHF.

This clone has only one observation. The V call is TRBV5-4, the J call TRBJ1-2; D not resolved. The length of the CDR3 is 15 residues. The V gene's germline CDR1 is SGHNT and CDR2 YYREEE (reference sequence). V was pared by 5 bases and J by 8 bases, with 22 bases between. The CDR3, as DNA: TGTGCCAGCAGATACCTCGGAAGGGATATGCGCGGCTACACCTTC. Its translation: CASRYLGRDMRGYTF.

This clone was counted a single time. The CDR3: CASSLAASTDTQYF. CDR3 nucleotides: TGTGCCAGCAGTCTCGCGGCTAGCACAGATACGCAGTATTTT. This chain links TRBV25-1 with TRBJ2-3, with D hard to call. The germline V gene encodes CDR1 MGHDK and CDR2 SYGVNS. The CDR3 length is 14 residues. V lost 5 bases and J 0 bases, leaving 9 bases between the germline ends. Based on the CDR3 plus reference TRBV25-1 and TRBJ2-3, the full variable domain is EADIYQTPRYLVIGTGKKITLECSQTMGHDKMYWYQQDPGMELHLIHYSYGVNSTEKGDLSSESTVSRIRTEHFPLTLESARPSHTSQYLCASSLAASTDTQYFGPGTRLTVL.

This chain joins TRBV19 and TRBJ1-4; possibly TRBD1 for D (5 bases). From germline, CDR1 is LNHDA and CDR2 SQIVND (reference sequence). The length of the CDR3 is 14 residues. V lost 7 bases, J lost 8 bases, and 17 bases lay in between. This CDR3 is CASKWRGGDEKLFF. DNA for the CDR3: TGTGCCAGTAAATGGAGGGGAGGCGACGAAAAACTGTTTTTT.

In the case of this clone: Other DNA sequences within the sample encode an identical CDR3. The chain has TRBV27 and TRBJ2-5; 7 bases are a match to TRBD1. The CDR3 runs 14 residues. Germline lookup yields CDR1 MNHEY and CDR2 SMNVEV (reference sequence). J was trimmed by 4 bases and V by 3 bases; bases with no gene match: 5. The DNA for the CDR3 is TGTGCCAGCAGTTTTGACAGGGCAGGAGAGACCCAGTACTTC. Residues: CASSFDRAGETQYF.

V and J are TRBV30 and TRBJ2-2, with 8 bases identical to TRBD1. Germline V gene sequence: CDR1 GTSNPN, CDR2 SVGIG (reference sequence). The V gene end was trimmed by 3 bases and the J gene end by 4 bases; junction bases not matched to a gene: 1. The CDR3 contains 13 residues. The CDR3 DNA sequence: TGTGCCTGGAGGGGGACAGGCACCGGGGAGCTGTTTTTT. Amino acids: CAWRGTGTGELFF.

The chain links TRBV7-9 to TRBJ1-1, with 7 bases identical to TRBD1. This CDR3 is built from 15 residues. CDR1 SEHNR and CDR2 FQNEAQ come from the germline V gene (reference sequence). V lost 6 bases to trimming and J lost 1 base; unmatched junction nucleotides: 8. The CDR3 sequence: CASRVEGQPNTEAFF. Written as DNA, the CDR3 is TGTGCCAGCAGAGTAGAGGGACAGCCGAACACTGAAGCTTTCTTT.

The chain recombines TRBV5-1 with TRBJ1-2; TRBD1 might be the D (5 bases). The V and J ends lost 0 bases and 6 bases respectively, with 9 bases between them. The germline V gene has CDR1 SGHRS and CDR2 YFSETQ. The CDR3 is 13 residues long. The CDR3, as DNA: TGCGCCAGCAGCTTGGGACAGCATGATGGCTACACCTTC. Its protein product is CASSLGQHDGYTF.

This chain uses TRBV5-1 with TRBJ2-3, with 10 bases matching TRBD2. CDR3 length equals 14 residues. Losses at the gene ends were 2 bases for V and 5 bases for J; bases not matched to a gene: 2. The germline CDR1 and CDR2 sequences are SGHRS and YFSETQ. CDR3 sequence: CASSLAGGGDTQYF. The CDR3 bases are TGCGCCAGCAGCTTAGCGGGAGGGGGAGATACGCAGTATTTT.